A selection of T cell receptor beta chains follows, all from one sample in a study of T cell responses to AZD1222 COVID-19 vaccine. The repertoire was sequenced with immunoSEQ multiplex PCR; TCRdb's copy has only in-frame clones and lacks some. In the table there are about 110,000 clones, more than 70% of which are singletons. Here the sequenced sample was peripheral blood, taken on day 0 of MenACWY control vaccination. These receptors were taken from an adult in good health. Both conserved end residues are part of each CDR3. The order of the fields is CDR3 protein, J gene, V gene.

CDR3: CASSRSGTGGQNTIYF; J: TRBJ1-3; V: TRBV3-1/TRBV3-2
CDR3: CASSSQSYNTGELFF; J: TRBJ2-2; V: TRBV5-1
CDR3: CASSDLLAAGETQYF; J: TRBJ2-5; V: TRBV6-4
CDR3: CASSPGTAANTGELFF; J: TRBJ2-2; V: TRBV2
CDR3: CASSLSGGNTGELFF; J: TRBJ2-2; V: TRBV18
CDR3: CASSQELNYGYTF; J: TRBJ1-2; V: TRBV3-1/TRBV3-2
CDR3: CASSYGGSNEKLFF; J: TRBJ1-4; V: TRBV6-5
CDR3: CASSLRQGHYEQYF; J: TRBJ2-7; V: TRBV5-7
CDR3: CASSLSSGSYNEQFF; J: TRBJ2-1; V: TRBV7-3
CDR3: CASSPALGNTEAFF; J: TRBJ1-1; V: TRBV18
CDR3: CASSLSGGYGYTF; J: TRBJ1-2; V: TRBV27
CDR3: CASSVGLAGGYKPSYEQYF; J: TRBJ2-7; V: TRBV7-2
CDR3: CASSVEVRPVSYNEQFF; J: TRBJ2-1; V: TRBV9
CDR3: CASIEWGTVPTEAFF; J: TRBJ1-1; V: TRBV28